This entry features one T cell receptor (beta chain) sequence. As yet, its antigen is unknown. The CDR3 length is 13 residues. CDR1 is SGHTA, CDR2 FQGTGA, per germline. The V segment lost 4 bases and the J segment 3 bases; nucleotides outside the gene matches: 0. These data belong to a study of T cell responses to AZD1222 COVID-19 vaccine. Across the study: Second doses were pooled across both intervals (about 4 or about 12 weeks). General study points: Repertoires were sampled only after the peak T cell response. At study baseline, merely over 5 AZD1222 recipients were seropositive.

The repertoire was sequenced with immunoSEQ multiplex PCR; TCRdb's copy has only in-frame clones and lacks some. This table has 150,000 to 200,000 clones, roughly 88% appearing once. The sequence derives from an adult in good health. The sample consisted of peripheral blood, taken on day 0 of AZD1222 vaccination. This rearrangement joins TRBV7-3 to TRBJ1-2, with 9 bases matching TRBD1. The CDR3 sequence: CASSWTGDYGYTF. CDR3 nucleotide sequence: TGTGCCAGCAGCTGGACAGGGGACTATGGCTACACCTTC.